Listed below are T cell receptor beta chains from one sample, sequenced in a study of technical replicates of blood from a handful of donors. Libraries were prepared by immunoSEQ multiplex PCR; TCRdb keeps only in-frame clonotypes and omits some of them. Seen here are roughly 81,000 clones, approximately 86% observed once, and the top ten hold around 4.8%. Sequencing was carried out using PBMCs. These receptors were obtained from a human donor in good health. Some clones in this sample may be carry-over from other donors' samples. CDR3s include the opening cysteine and the closing phenylalanine or tryptophan. D genes are given only for firm matches. A row's size may be missing; if present it is once, few, many or a size class.

few | TRBJ2-7 | - | TRBV7-9 | CASSRAFIGDYEQYF | TGTGCCAGCAGCCGGGCATTTATCGGGGACTACGAGCAGTACTTC
- | TRBJ2-2 | - | TRBV9 | CASSVEVGRLNSGELFF | TGTGCCAGCAGCGTAGAGGTGGGGCGCCTCAACTCCGGGGAGCTGTTTTTT
- | TRBJ2-5 | - | TRBV7-2 | CASSPRTPKETQYF | TGTGCCAGCAGCCCCCGGACACCCAAAGAGACCCAGTACTTC
- | TRBJ1-1 | - | TRBV13 | CASSGTGHRGRLEAFF | TGTGCCAGCAGCGGCACGGGACACCGAGGGCGGCTTGAAGCTTTCTTT
- | TRBJ2-1 | TRBD2 | TRBV10-1 | CASAGGYNEQFF | TGCGCCAGCGCGGGAGGGTACAATGAGCAGTTCTTC
- | TRBJ1-1 | - | TRBV5-4 | CASSLGGTLNTEAFF | TGTGCCAGCAGCTTGGGTGGCACCTTGAACACTGAAGCTTTCTTT
- | TRBJ1-1 | - | TRBV9 | CASSVSGQLNTEAFF | TGTGCCAGCAGCGTAAGTGGGCAACTGAACACTGAAGCTTTCTTT
- | TRBJ2-3 | TRBD2 | TRBV9 | CASSVDNSGTYTDTQYF | TGTGCCAGCAGCGTAGATAATAGCGGGACCTACACAGATACGCAGTATTTT
- | TRBJ2-5 | - | TRBV18 | CASSPLGEETQYF | TGTGCCAGCTCACCCCTGGGCGAGGAGACCCAGTACTTC
- | TRBJ1-1 | TRBD1 | TRBV7-8 | CASSVQGTENTEAFF | TGTGCCAGCAGCGTACAGGGGACAGAGAACACTGAAGCTTTCTTT
few | TRBJ1-5 | - | TRBV29-1 | CSVSDGRPNQPQHF | TGCAGCGTTTCAGATGGCAGGCCCAATCAGCCCCAGCATTTT
- | TRBJ2-5 | TRBD1 | TRBV12-5 | CASGLDTTGFGETQYF | TGTGCTAGTGGTTTGGACACGACAGGGTTCGGAGAGACCCAGTACTTC
- | TRBJ2-2 | TRBD1 | TRBV27 | CASRGQGANSGELFF | TGTGCCAGCAGGGGACAGGGGGCTAACTCCGGGGAGCTGTTTTTT
- | TRBJ2-7 | TRBD1 | TRBV2 | CAHGTAYEQYF | TGTGCCCACGGGACAGCCTACGAGCAGTACTTC
- | TRBJ2-3 | TRBD2 | TRBV10-3 | CATSTGGSTDTQYF | TGTGCCACCTCGACGGGGGGATCCACAGATACGCAGTATTTT
- | TRBJ1-6 | - | TRBV10-3 | CAISESKGDNSPLHF | TGTGCCATCAGTGAGTCGAAGGGAGATAATTCACCCCTCCACTTT
- | TRBJ1-4 | TRBD1 | TRBV4-1 | CASSQEGGGGSLGLKLFF | TGCGCCAGCAGCCAAGAAGGAGGGGGCGGGTCCCTCGGGTTAAAACTGTTTTTT
once | TRBJ1-1 | TRBD1 | TRBV9 | CASSPRTGGNTEAFF | TGTGCCAGCAGCCCTCGGACAGGGGGGAACACTGAAGCTTTCTTT
- | TRBJ2-1 | TRBD2 | TRBV9 | CASSVGLQRGEQFF | TGTGCCAGCAGCGTAGGTCTCCAGCGGGGTGAGCAGTTCTTC
- | TRBJ2-1 | - | TRBV4-3 | CASSQARVATAYNEQFF | TGCGCCAGCAGCCAAGCCCGGGTAGCGACCGCCTACAATGAGCAGTTCTTC
few | TRBJ1-4 | TRBD1 | TRBV5-4 | CASSSGTGDTTNEKLFF | TGTGCCAGCAGCTCCGGGACAGGGGATACAACTAATGAAAAACTGTTTTTT
few | TRBJ2-7 | TRBD2 | TRBV7-9 | CASSPSAGGASYEQYF | TGTGCCAGCAGCCCCTCTGCCGGGGGGGCCTCCTACGAGCAGTACTTC
- | TRBJ2-1 | - | TRBV6-6 | CASRSGTADHNEQFF | TGTGCCAGCAGGTCCGGGACTGCCGACCATAATGAGCAGTTCTTC
once | TRBJ1-4 | TRBD1 | TRBV7-9 | CASSRRTGRDEKLFF | TGTGCCAGCAGCAGGAGGACAGGGAGGGATGAAAAACTGTTTTTT
- | TRBJ2-1 | TRBD2 | TRBV6-5 | CASRRAGGTNEQFF | TGTGCCAGCAGGCGAGCGGGGGGCACGAATGAGCAGTTCTTC
few | TRBJ1-1 | - | TRBV6-5 | CASSLTGMNTEAFF | TGTGCCAGCAGCTTGACAGGAATGAACACTGAAGCTTTCTTT
- | TRBJ1-2 | - | TRBV25-1 | CASSDRGLYGYTF | TGTGCCAGCAGTGACAGGGGCCTCTATGGCTACACCTTC
once | TRBJ1-1 | - | TRBV18 | CASSPTGSTEAFF | TGTGCCAGCTCACCCACAGGGAGCACTGAAGCTTTCTTT
- | TRBJ1-3 | TRBD1 | TRBV7-2 | CATHPFGQGLSGNTIYF | TGTGCCACCCACCCTTTTGGACAGGGGCTCTCTGGAAACACCATATATTTT
- | TRBJ2-5 | TRBD1 | TRBV12-5 | CASGLGQGGETQYF | TGTGCTAGTGGTTTGGGACAGGGGGGGGAGACCCAGTACTTC
- | TRBJ1-4 | TRBD1 | TRBV28 | CASSSPGGTNEKLFF | TGTGCCAGCAGTTCACCAGGGGGAACTAATGAAAAACTGTTTTTT
- | TRBJ2-7 | - | TRBV4-1 | CASSRVGSGDFEQYF | TGCGCCAGCAGTCGGGTGGGTAGCGGAGACTTCGAGCAGTACTTC
- | TRBJ2-1 | TRBD2 | TRBV10-1 | CASSEAPGLAGGPLYNEQFF | TGCGCCAGCAGTGAGGCACCGGGACTAGCGGGGGGACCTCTTTACAATGAGCAGTTCTTC
- | TRBJ1-1 | TRBD1 | TRBV10-1 | CAGSWSRGVGNTEAFF | TGCGCCGGGAGTTGGAGCAGGGGGGTGGGGAACACTGAAGCTTTCTTT
- | TRBJ2-7 | - | TRBV6-1 | CASSLTSSYEQYF | TGTGCCAGCAGCCTGACTAGTTCCTACGAGCAGTACTTC
- | TRBJ2-7 | TRBD1 | TRBV5-6 | CASSPGQGPYEQYF | TGTGCCAGCAGCCCGGGACAGGGCCCCTACGAGCAGTACTTC
- | TRBJ2-1 | - | TRBV9 | CAPTGRGLYNEQFF | TGTGCCCCAACTGGCAGGGGCCTCTACAATGAGCAGTTCTTC
- | TRBJ2-5 | - | TRBV5-6 | CASSFLRETQYF | TGTGCCAGCAGCTTCCTCAGGGAGACCCAGTACTTC
- | TRBJ1-6 | - | TRBV6-5 | CATSKDQGIGSPLHF | TGTGCCACCTCAAAAGATCAGGGCATCGGTTCACCCCTCCACTTT
- | TRBJ1-5 | - | TRBV7-9 | CASSHEDSSPPQHF | TGTGCCAGCAGCCATGAAGACAGCAGCCCGCCCCAGCATTTT
- | TRBJ2-6 | TRBD2 | TRBV7-8 | CASSLVTGTSGRSGANVLTF | TGTGCCAGCAGCTTAGTCACCGGGACTAGCGGCCGCTCTGGGGCCAACGTCCTGACTTTC
- | TRBJ2-6 | - | TRBV5-6 | CASSTGSTGANVLTF | TGTGCCAGCAGTACAGGGTCCACCGGGGCCAACGTCCTGACTTTC
- | TRBJ2-3 | TRBD2 | TRBV5-1 | CASSQNPSGGARDTQYF | TGCGCCAGCAGCCAAAACCCTAGCGGGGGGGCCAGGGATACGCAGTATTTT
- | TRBJ2-1 | - | TRBV5-4 | CASSPEDSIGNEQFF | TGTGCCAGCAGCCCCGAAGACAGCATAGGCAATGAGCAGTTCTTC
- | TRBJ1-2 | - | TRBV5-6 | CASSLGGAYGYTF | TGTGCCAGCAGCTTAGGAGGGGCCTATGGCTACACCTTC
- | TRBJ1-3 | - | TRBV6-1 | CASSEASVSGNTIYF | TGTGCCAGCAGTGAAGCGTCCGTCTCTGGAAACACCATATATTTT
- | TRBJ1-5 | - | TRBV19 | CASSTTDYSNQPQHF | TGTGCCAGTAGTACGACAGATTATAGCAATCAGCCCCAGCATTTT
few | TRBJ2-7 | TRBD2 | TRBV29-1 | CSVESSGSSYEQYF | TGCAGCGTTGAATCCAGCGGGAGTTCCTACGAGCAGTACTTC
- | TRBJ2-2 | - | TRBV6-1 | CASSLEGYTGELFF | TGTGCCAGCAGTCTGGAGGGATACACCGGGGAGCTGTTTTTT
- | TRBJ2-5 | TRBD2 | TRBV6-5 | CVSSLAGTVETQYF | TGTGTCAGCAGTCTAGCGGGTACGGTCGAGACCCAGTACTTC
- | TRBJ2-1 | TRBD2 | TRBV10-3 | CAISDSPLAGGWSGQFF | TGTGCCATCAGTGACTCCCCCCTAGCGGGGGGCTGGTCTGGGCAGTTCTTC
- | TRBJ1-6 | - | TRBV7-3 | CASSLLSGSPLHF | TGTGCCAGCAGCTTATTGAGTGGTTCACCCCTCCACTTT
- | TRBJ1-1 | - | TRBV7-3 | CASSRDRNTEAFF | TGTGCCAGCAGCCGTGACAGGAACACTGAAGCTTTCTTT
- | TRBJ2-3 | TRBD2 | TRBV5-1 | CASSLRAGVPDTQYF | TGCGCCAGCAGCTTGCGAGCGGGAGTACCAGATACGCAGTATTTT
- | TRBJ2-2 | - | TRBV19 | CATQNGGQFTGELFF | TGTGCCACCCAAAACGGGGGGCAGTTCACCGGGGAGCTGTTTTTT